These T cell receptor beta chains were read from a single sample in a study of control samples from healthy donors and cancer patients. Repertoires were generated with immunoSEQ multiplex PCR, while TCRdb's copy carries only in-frame clones and drops some. Of about 180,000 clones in the sample, around nine tenths were seen once. Sample: blood. All receptors derive from a man between 25 and 39 years old in good health. CDR3s include the opening cysteine and the closing phenylalanine or tryptophan. The D gene is left open where the match is weak. Rows give clone size only sometimes, using once, few, many, or a class for an expanded clone.

v_gene: TRBV3-1/TRBV3-2; j_gene: TRBJ1-6; abundance: -; d_gene: TRBD1; CDR3aa: CASARDSSGNSPLHF; CDR3nt: TGTGCCAGCGCCAGGGACAGCAGTGGTAATTCACCCCTCCACTTT
v_gene: TRBV9; j_gene: TRBJ2-3; abundance: -; d_gene: -; CDR3aa: CASSVVTVDTQYF; CDR3nt: TGTGCCAGCAGCGTAGTCACAGTCGATACGCAGTATTTT
v_gene: TRBV5-8; j_gene: TRBJ2-3; abundance: -; d_gene: -; CDR3aa: CASSLDAGKGTDTQYF; CDR3nt: TGTGCCAGCAGCTTGGATGCCGGGAAGGGCACAGATACGCAGTATTTT
v_gene: TRBV5-4; j_gene: TRBJ2-1; abundance: -; d_gene: TRBD2; CDR3aa: CASSSGLAGDVGEQFF; CDR3nt: TGTGCCAGCAGCTCGGGACTAGCGGGAGACGTCGGTGAGCAGTTCTTC
v_gene: TRBV10-3; j_gene: TRBJ2-7; abundance: -; d_gene: TRBD2; CDR3aa: CAISGTSGSYEQYF; CDR3nt: TGTGCCATCAGCGGGACTAGCGGATCCTACGAGCAGTACTTC
v_gene: TRBV2; j_gene: TRBJ1-2; abundance: -; d_gene: TRBD1; CDR3aa: CASSPTRDRVGYTF; CDR3nt: TGTGCCAGCAGTCCTACCCGGGACAGGGTTGGCTACACCTTC
v_gene: TRBV12-1; j_gene: TRBJ2-2; abundance: -; d_gene: -; CDR3aa: CASSFYTGELFF; CDR3nt: TGTGCCAGCAGCTTTTATACCGGGGAGCTGTTTTTT
v_gene: TRBV12-3/TRBV12-4; j_gene: TRBJ2-1; abundance: once; d_gene: TRBD2; CDR3aa: CASSMGLAEQFF; CDR3nt: TGTGCCAGCAGTATGGGACTAGCGGAGCAGTTCTTC
v_gene: TRBV4-3; j_gene: TRBJ2-2; abundance: -; d_gene: -; CDR3aa: CASSQAPGELFF; CDR3nt: TGCGCCAGCAGCCAAGCCCCCGGGGAGCTGTTTTTT
v_gene: TRBV6-2/TRBV6-3; j_gene: TRBJ1-5; abundance: -; d_gene: -; CDR3aa: CASRPQGNQPQHF; CDR3nt: TGTGCCAGCAGGCCTCAGGGCAATCAGCCCCAGCATTTT
v_gene: TRBV9; j_gene: TRBJ2-3; abundance: -; d_gene: -; CDR3aa: CASSVLQGGTDTQYF; CDR3nt: TGTGCCAGCAGCGTACTCCAGGGAGGCACAGATACGCAGTATTTT
v_gene: TRBV15; j_gene: TRBJ1-3; abundance: -; d_gene: -; CDR3aa: CATSRGVAGAGGNTIYF; CDR3nt: TGTGCCACCAGCAGAGGGGTGGCAGGGGCGGGTGGAAACACCATATATTTT
v_gene: TRBV4-3; j_gene: TRBJ2-7; abundance: -; d_gene: -; CDR3aa: CASSQDLGSLYEQYF; CDR3nt: TGCGCCAGCAGCCAAGATCTAGGTTCCCTCTACGAGCAGTACTTC
v_gene: TRBV5-4; j_gene: TRBJ1-3; abundance: once; d_gene: TRBD1; CDR3aa: CASQPGTAGNTIYF; CDR3nt: TGTGCCAGCCAGCCCGGGACAGCCGGAAACACCATATATTTT
v_gene: TRBV6-5; j_gene: TRBJ1-1; abundance: -; d_gene: -; CDR3aa: CASSFGLVRYTEAFF; CDR3nt: TGTGCCAGCAGTTTCGGTTTGGTTCGGTACACTGAAGCTTTCTTT
v_gene: TRBV19; j_gene: TRBJ1-4; abundance: -; d_gene: -; CDR3aa: CASRTTGGQTNEKLFF; CDR3nt: TGTGCCAGTAGAACCACCGGGGGGCAAACTAATGAAAAACTGTTTTTT
v_gene: TRBV29-1; j_gene: TRBJ2-6; abundance: once; d_gene: TRBD1; CDR3aa: CSVSPGTGRTGANVLTF; CDR3nt: TGCAGCGTAAGTCCCGGGACAGGGAGAACCGGGGCCAACGTCCTGACTTTC
v_gene: TRBV18; j_gene: TRBJ2-5; abundance: -; d_gene: TRBD2; CDR3aa: CASSRTGGGSQETQYF; CDR3nt: TGTGCCAGCTCACGGACTGGCGGGGGGTCCCAAGAGACCCAGTACTTC
v_gene: TRBV14; j_gene: TRBJ2-1; abundance: -; d_gene: TRBD2; CDR3aa: CASSQFGLAGGREQFF; CDR3nt: TGTGCCAGCAGCCAATTTGGACTAGCGGGAGGGCGCGAGCAGTTCTTC
v_gene: TRBV25-1; j_gene: TRBJ2-5; abundance: -; d_gene: TRBD2; CDR3aa: CASSQDGRAEETQYF; CDR3nt: TGTGCCAGCAGCCAGGACGGGAGGGCCGAAGAGACCCAGTACTTC
v_gene: TRBV5-6; j_gene: TRBJ2-2; abundance: -; d_gene: -; CDR3aa: CASSLVSYANTGELFF; CDR3nt: TGTGCCAGCAGCTTGGTGTCCTACGCGAACACCGGGGAGCTGTTTTTT
v_gene: TRBV27; j_gene: TRBJ2-7; abundance: -; d_gene: -; CDR3aa: CASSLTAPGDEQYF; CDR3nt: TGTGCCAGCAGTTTAACGGCCCCGGGGGACGAGCAGTACTTC
v_gene: TRBV30; j_gene: TRBJ1-2; abundance: -; d_gene: -; CDR3aa: CAYNPGTRGYTF; CDR3nt: TGTGCCTATAACCCCGGGACAAGGGGCTACACCTTC
v_gene: TRBV7-6; j_gene: TRBJ2-7; abundance: -; d_gene: -; CDR3aa: CASSPHRTAWEYEQYF; CDR3nt: TGTGCCAGCAGCCCCCATAGGACAGCCTGGGAATACGAGCAGTACTTC
v_gene: TRBV9; j_gene: TRBJ2-3; abundance: -; d_gene: -; CDR3aa: CASSPSTTDTQYF; CDR3nt: TGTGCCAGCAGCCCGTCCACCACAGATACGCAGTATTTT
v_gene: TRBV6-1; j_gene: TRBJ2-3; abundance: -; d_gene: -; CDR3aa: CASSEGGTRTDTQYF; CDR3nt: TGTGCCAGCAGTGAAGGGGGGACCCGCACAGATACGCAGTATTTT
v_gene: TRBV5-8; j_gene: TRBJ1-2; abundance: -; d_gene: -; CDR3aa: CASSLASVIYGYTF; CDR3nt: TGTGCCAGCAGCTTGGCCTCTGTGATCTATGGCTACACCTTC
v_gene: TRBV10-3; j_gene: TRBJ2-4; abundance: -; d_gene: -; CDR3aa: CAISDGQAIAKNIQYF; CDR3nt: TGTGCCATCAGTGACGGGCAGGCGATAGCCAAAAACATTCAGTACTTC
v_gene: TRBV28; j_gene: TRBJ1-2; abundance: -; d_gene: -; CDR3aa: CASSSTGPGLNYGYTF; CDR3nt: TGTGCCAGCAGTTCGACAGGACCGGGCCTTAACTATGGCTACACCTTC
v_gene: TRBV19; j_gene: TRBJ2-3; abundance: -; d_gene: -; CDR3aa: CASSSLPTSPPRTDTQYF; CDR3nt: TGTGCCAGTAGTTCCCTCCCGACTAGTCCGCCTCGCACAGATACGCAGTATTTT
v_gene: TRBV9; j_gene: TRBJ1-5; abundance: -; d_gene: -; CDR3aa: CASSVGGSQPQHF; CDR3nt: TGTGCCAGCAGCGTCGGGGGTAGTCAGCCCCAGCATTTT
v_gene: TRBV2; j_gene: TRBJ2-3; abundance: -; d_gene: -; CDR3aa: CASREKGTGTDTQYF; CDR3nt: TGTGCCAGCAGAGAAAAAGGGACTGGCACAGATACGCAGTATTTT
v_gene: TRBV4-3; j_gene: TRBJ1-1; abundance: -; d_gene: -; CDR3aa: CASSQDPQGNTEAFF; CDR3nt: TGCGCCAGCAGCCAAGATCCGCAGGGGAACACTGAAGCTTTCTTT
v_gene: TRBV30; j_gene: TRBJ1-2; abundance: -; d_gene: -; CDR3aa: CAWSVGNSDYGYTF; CDR3nt: TGTGCCTGGAGTGTAGGTAACAGTGACTATGGCTACACCTTC
v_gene: TRBV5-1; j_gene: TRBJ1-6; abundance: -; d_gene: -; CDR3aa: CASSPALDNNSPLHF; CDR3nt: TGCGCCAGCAGCCCGGCTCTGGATAATAATTCACCCCTCCACTTT
v_gene: TRBV5-6; j_gene: TRBJ2-5; abundance: -; d_gene: TRBD1; CDR3aa: CASSLGTGVKETQYF; CDR3nt: TGTGCCAGCAGCTTAGGGACAGGGGTGAAAGAGACCCAGTACTTC
v_gene: TRBV6-1; j_gene: TRBJ1-5; abundance: -; d_gene: -; CDR3aa: CASSESGSDQPQHF; CDR3nt: TGTGCCAGCAGTGAGTCAGGCTCCGATCAGCCCCAGCATTTT
v_gene: TRBV6-5; j_gene: TRBJ1-1; abundance: -; d_gene: -; CDR3aa: CASSYSENTEAFF; CDR3nt: TGTGCCAGCAGTTACTCTGAGAACACTGAAGCTTTCTTT
v_gene: TRBV28; j_gene: TRBJ2-2; abundance: -; d_gene: TRBD2; CDR3aa: CASSPGLAGGPNTGELFF; CDR3nt: TGTGCCAGCAGTCCGGGACTAGCGGGAGGGCCGAACACCGGGGAGCTGTTTTTT
v_gene: TRBV5-1; j_gene: TRBJ2-5; abundance: -; d_gene: TRBD2; CDR3aa: CASSLGTSGGQETQYF; CDR3nt: TGCGCCAGCAGCTTGGGGACTAGCGGGGGGCAAGAGACCCAGTACTTC
v_gene: TRBV12-3/TRBV12-4; j_gene: TRBJ2-5; abundance: -; d_gene: -; CDR3aa: CASRDNNQETQYF; CDR3nt: TGTGCCAGCAGGGACAATAACCAAGAGACCCAGTACTTC
v_gene: TRBV27; j_gene: TRBJ2-1; abundance: -; d_gene: TRBD2; CDR3aa: CASSLSIGLAGLNEQFF; CDR3nt: TGTGCCAGCAGTTTATCGATAGGGCTAGCGGGCCTCAATGAGCAGTTCTTC
v_gene: TRBV24-1; j_gene: TRBJ1-4; abundance: once; d_gene: -; CDR3aa: CATSAGAINEKLFF; CDR3nt: TGTGCCACCAGTGCGGGGGCGATTAATGAAAAACTGTTTTTT
v_gene: TRBV5-8; j_gene: TRBJ2-1; abundance: -; d_gene: -; CDR3aa: CASSLVPSNEQFF; CDR3nt: TGTGCCAGCAGCTTAGTACCTTCCAATGAGCAGTTCTTC
v_gene: TRBV4-2; j_gene: TRBJ2-3; abundance: once; d_gene: -; CDR3aa: CASSQGSADTQYF; CDR3nt: TGTGCCAGCAGCCAAGGAAGCGCAGATACGCAGTATTTT
v_gene: TRBV9; j_gene: TRBJ2-5; abundance: once; d_gene: TRBD1; CDR3aa: CASSGAGTGYGETQYF; CDR3nt: TGTGCCAGCAGCGGAGCCGGGACAGGGTACGGAGAGACCCAGTACTTC
v_gene: TRBV29-1; j_gene: TRBJ2-1; abundance: -; d_gene: -; CDR3aa: CSVSGSSYNEQFF; CDR3nt: TGCAGCGTTAGTGGGAGCTCCTACAATGAGCAGTTCTTC
v_gene: TRBV6-5; j_gene: TRBJ1-6; abundance: once; d_gene: TRBD1; CDR3aa: CASSYSRDSPSTLHF; CDR3nt: TGTGCCAGCAGTTACTCGCGGGACAGTCCCTCGACCCTCCACTTT
v_gene: TRBV25-1; j_gene: TRBJ1-2; abundance: -; d_gene: -; CDR3aa: CASSGGDGYTF; CDR3nt: TGTGCCAGCAGTGGAGGGGATGGCTACACCTTC
v_gene: TRBV6-5; j_gene: TRBJ1-6; abundance: -; d_gene: -; CDR3aa: CASSYSRGGGGSPLHF; CDR3nt: TGTGCCAGCAGTTACTCGAGGGGCGGAGGGGGATCACCCCTCCACTTT
v_gene: TRBV7-9; j_gene: TRBJ1-2; abundance: -; d_gene: -; CDR3aa: CASSSEYYGYTF; CDR3nt: TGTGCCAGCAGCTCAGAGTACTATGGCTACACCTTC
v_gene: TRBV3-1/TRBV3-2; j_gene: TRBJ2-7; abundance: few; d_gene: TRBD2; CDR3aa: CASSQGLAVSYEQYF; CDR3nt: TGTGCCAGCAGCCAGGGACTAGCGGTCTCCTACGAGCAGTACTTC
v_gene: TRBV5-1; j_gene: TRBJ2-6; abundance: once; d_gene: TRBD1; CDR3aa: CASSLYSTGAPSGANVLTF; CDR3nt: TGCGCCAGCAGCTTGTACTCGACAGGGGCCCCCTCTGGGGCCAACGTCCTGACTTTC
v_gene: TRBV5-1; j_gene: TRBJ1-1; abundance: -; d_gene: TRBD1; CDR3aa: CASSLQGGMNTEAFF; CDR3nt: TGCGCCAGCAGCTTGCAGGGGGGGATGAACACTGAAGCTTTCTTT
v_gene: TRBV27; j_gene: TRBJ2-7; abundance: once; d_gene: -; CDR3aa: CASALGGDYEQYF; CDR3nt: TGTGCCAGCGCGCTCGGGGGCGATTACGAGCAGTACTTC
v_gene: TRBV3-1/TRBV3-2; j_gene: TRBJ2-7; abundance: -; d_gene: TRBD2; CDR3aa: CASSQPRGRTSYEQYF; CDR3nt: TGTGCCAGCAGCCAACCGCGGGGGAGAACCTCCTACGAGCAGTACTTC